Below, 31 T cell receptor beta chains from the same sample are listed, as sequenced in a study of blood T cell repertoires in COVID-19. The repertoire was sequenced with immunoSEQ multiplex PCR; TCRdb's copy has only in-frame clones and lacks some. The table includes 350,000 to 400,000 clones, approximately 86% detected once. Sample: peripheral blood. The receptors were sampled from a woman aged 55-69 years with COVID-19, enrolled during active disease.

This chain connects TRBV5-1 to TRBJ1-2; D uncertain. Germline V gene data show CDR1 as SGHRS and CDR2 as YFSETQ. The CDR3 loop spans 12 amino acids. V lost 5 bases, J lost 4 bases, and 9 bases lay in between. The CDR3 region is CASRSGLYGYTF. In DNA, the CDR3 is TGCGCCAGCAGATCAGGTCTCTATGGCTACACCTTC.

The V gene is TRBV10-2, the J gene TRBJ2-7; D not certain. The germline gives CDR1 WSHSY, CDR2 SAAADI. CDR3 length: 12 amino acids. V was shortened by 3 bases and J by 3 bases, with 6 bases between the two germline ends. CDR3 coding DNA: TGCGCCAGCAGTGAAGAGGTCTACGAGCAGTACTTC. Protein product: CASSEEVYEQYF.

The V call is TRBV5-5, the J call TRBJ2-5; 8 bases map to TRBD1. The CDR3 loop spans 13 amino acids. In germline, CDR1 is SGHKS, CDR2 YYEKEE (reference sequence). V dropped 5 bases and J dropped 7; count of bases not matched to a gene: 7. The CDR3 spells CASRHQGAWTQYF. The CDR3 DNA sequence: TGTGCCAGCAGGCATCAGGGGGCCTGGACCCAGTACTTC.

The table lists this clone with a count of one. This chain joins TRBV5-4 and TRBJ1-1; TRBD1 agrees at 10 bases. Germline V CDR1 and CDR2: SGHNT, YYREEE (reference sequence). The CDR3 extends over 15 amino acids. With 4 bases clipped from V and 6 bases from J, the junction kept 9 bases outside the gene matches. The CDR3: CASSVTGGALAEAFF. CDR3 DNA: TGTGCCAGCAGCGTGACAGGGGGCGCACTAGCTGAAGCTTTCTTT.

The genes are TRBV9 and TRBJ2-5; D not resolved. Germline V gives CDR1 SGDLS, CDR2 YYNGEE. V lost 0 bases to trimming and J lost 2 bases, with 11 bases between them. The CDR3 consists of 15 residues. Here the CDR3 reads CASSVGLADQETQYF. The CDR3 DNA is TGTGCCAGCAGCGTAGGGTTGGCCGATCAAGAGACCCAGTACTTC.

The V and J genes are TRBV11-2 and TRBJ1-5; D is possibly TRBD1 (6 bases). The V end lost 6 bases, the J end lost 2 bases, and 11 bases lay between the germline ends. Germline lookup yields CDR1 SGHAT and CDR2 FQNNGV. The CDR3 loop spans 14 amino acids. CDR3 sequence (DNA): TGTGCCAGCAGTTATCCAGGGGGCAATCAGCCCCAGCATTTT. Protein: CASSYPGGNQPQHF.

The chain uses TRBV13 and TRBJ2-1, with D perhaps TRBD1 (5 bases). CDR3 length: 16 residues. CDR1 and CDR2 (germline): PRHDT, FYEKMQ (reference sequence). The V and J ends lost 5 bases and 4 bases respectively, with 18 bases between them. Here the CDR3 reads CASSPRQGPGYNEQFF. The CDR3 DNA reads TGTGCCAGCAGCCCCCGGCAGGGCCCTGGGTACAATGAGCAGTTCTTC.

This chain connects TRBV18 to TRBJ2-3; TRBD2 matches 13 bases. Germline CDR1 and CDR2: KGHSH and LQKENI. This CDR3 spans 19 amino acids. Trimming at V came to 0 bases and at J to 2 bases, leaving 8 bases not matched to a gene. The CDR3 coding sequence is TGTGCCAGCTCACCACCGGAACTAGCGGGGGGGCTTTTCACAGATACGCAGTATTTT. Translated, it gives CASSPPELAGGLFTDTQYF.

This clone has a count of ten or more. In DNA form, the CDR3 reads TGTGCCAGCAGGCTACTAGCATCGATCCACAATGAGCAGTTCTTC. Protein: CASRLLASIHNEQFF. V gene TRBV5-6 combines with J gene TRBJ2-1, with TRBD2 as a possible D gene (6 bases). Trimming shortened V by 5 bases and J by 5 bases, and 17 bases separated the two germline ends. Per the germline V gene, CDR1 is SGHDT and CDR2 is YYEEEE. This CDR3 has 15 residues.

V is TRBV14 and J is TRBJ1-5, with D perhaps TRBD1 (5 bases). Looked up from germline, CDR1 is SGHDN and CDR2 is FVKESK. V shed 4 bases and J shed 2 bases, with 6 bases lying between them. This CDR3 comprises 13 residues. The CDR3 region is CASSLTGNQPQHF. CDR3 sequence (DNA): TGTGCCAGCAGCCTGACAGGCAATCAGCCCCAGCATTTT.

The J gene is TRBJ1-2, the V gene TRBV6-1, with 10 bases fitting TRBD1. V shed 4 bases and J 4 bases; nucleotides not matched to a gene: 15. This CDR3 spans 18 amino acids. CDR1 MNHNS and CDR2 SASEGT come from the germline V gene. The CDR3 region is CASSAYSHLTGGGYGYTF. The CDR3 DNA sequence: TGTGCCAGCAGTGCATATTCTCATTTGACAGGGGGCGGCTATGGCTACACCTTC.

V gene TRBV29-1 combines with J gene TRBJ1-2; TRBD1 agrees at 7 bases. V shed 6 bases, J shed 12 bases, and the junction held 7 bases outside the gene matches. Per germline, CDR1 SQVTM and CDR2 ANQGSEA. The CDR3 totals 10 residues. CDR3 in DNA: TGCAGCGTGGACTGGGACAGAGACACCTTC. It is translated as CSVDWDRDTF.

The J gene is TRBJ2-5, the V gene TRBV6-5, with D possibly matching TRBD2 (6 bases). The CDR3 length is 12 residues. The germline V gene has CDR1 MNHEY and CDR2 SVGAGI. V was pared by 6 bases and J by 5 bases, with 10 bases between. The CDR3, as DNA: TGTGCCAGCAGGGAGGGCTGGGAGACCCAGTACTTC. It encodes CASREGWETQYF.

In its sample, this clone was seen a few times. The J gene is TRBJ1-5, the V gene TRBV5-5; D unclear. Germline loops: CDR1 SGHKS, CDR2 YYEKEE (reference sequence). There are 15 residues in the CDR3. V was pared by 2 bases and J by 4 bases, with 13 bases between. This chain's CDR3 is CASSFTPGGNQPQHF. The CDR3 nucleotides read TGTGCCAGCAGCTTCACACCCGGAGGGAATCAGCCCCAGCATTTT.

The CDR3, as DNA: TGTGCCAGCAGCCACGGGACTAGTAGTTACAATGAGCAGTTCTTC. Amino acid sequence: CASSHGTSSYNEQFF. The chain recombines TRBV7-6 with TRBJ2-1; 8 bases match TRBD2. The ends lost 5 bases at V and 4 bases at J; junction bases unmatched: 7. The germline CDR1 and CDR2 sequences are SGHVS and FNYEAQ. The CDR3 contains 15 residues.

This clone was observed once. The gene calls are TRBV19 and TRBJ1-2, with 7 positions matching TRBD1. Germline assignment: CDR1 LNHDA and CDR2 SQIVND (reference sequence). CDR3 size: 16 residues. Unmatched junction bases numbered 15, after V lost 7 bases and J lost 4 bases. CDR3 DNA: TGTGCCAGTACCCTCACGACAGGGACGGGTCTCTATGGCTACACCTTC. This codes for CASTLTTGTGLYGYTF.

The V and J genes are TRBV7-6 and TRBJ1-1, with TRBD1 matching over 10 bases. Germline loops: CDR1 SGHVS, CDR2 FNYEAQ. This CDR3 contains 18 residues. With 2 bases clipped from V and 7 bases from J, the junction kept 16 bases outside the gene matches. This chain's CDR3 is CASSLKDRGFSGAREAFF. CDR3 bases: TGTGCCAGCAGCTTAAAGGACAGGGGGTTTTCGGGAGCCCGTGAAGCTTTCTTT.

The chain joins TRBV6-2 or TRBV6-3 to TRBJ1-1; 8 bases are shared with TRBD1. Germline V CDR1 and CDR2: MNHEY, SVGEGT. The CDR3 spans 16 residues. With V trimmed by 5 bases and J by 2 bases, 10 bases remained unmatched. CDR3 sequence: CASSPIADRANTEAFF. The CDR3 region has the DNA TGTGCCAGCAGTCCCATCGCGGACAGGGCTAACACTGAAGCTTTCTTT.

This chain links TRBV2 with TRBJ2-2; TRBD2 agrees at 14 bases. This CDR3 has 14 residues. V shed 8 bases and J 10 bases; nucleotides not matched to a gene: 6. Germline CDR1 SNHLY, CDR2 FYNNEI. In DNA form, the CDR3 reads TGTGCCAGCGATCGGACTAGCGGGGGGATGGAGCTGTTTTTT. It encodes CASDRTSGGMELFF.

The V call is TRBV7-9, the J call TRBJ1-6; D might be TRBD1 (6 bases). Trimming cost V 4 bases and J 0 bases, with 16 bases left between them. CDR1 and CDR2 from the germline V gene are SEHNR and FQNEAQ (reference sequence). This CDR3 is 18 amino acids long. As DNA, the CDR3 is TGTGCCAGCAGCTACCCTCGGGGGGCCGGCTCCTATAATTCACCCCTCCACTTT. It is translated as CASSYPRGAGSYNSPLHF. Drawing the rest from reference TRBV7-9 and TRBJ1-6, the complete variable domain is DTGVSQNPRHKITKRGQNVTFRCDPISEHNRLYWYRQTLGQGPEFLTYFQNEAQLEKSRLLSDRFSAERPKGSFSTLEIQRTEQGDSAMYLCASSYPRGAGSYNSPLHFGNGTRLTVT.

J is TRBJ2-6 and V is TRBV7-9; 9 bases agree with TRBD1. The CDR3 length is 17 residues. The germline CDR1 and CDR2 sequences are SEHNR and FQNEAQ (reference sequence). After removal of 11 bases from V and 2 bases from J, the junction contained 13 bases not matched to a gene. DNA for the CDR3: TGTGCCGGATCCCAGCGGGACAGGGAGCCTGGGGCCAACGTCCTGACTTTC. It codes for CAGSQRDREPGANVLTF.

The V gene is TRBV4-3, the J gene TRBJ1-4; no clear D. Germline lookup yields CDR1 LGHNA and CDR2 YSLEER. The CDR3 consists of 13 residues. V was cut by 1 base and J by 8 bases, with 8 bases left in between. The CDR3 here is CASSQAVHEKLFF. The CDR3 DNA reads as TGCGCCAGCAGCCAAGCCGTACACGAAAAACTGTTTTTT.

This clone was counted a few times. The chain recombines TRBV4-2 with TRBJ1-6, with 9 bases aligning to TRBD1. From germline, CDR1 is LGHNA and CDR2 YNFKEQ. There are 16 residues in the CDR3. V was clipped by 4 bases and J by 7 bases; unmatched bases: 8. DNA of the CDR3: TGTGCCAGCAGCCGCTCGGGACAGGGAGGCAATTCACCCCTCCACTTT. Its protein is CASSRSGQGGNSPLHF.

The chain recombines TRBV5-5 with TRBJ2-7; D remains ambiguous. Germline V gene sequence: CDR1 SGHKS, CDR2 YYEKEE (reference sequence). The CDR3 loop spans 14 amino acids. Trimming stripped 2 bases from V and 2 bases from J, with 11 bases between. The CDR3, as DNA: TGTGCCAGCAGCTTTTCCCCCACAACCTACGAGCAGTACTTC. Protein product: CASSFSPTTYEQYF.

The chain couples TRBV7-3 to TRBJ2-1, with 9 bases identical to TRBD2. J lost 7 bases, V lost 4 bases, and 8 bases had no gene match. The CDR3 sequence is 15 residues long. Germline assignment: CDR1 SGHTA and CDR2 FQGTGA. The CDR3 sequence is CASSSYAGGPNEQFF. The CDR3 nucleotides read TGTGCCAGCAGCTCCTATGCGGGGGGGCCTAATGAGCAGTTCTTC.

The CDR3, as DNA: TGTGCCACCAGCAGAGATATGAGTGGCTACACCTTC. Translated, it gives CATSRDMSGYTF. The gene calls are TRBV15 and TRBJ1-2; D unresolved. This CDR3 comprises 12 residues. CDR1 is LNHNV, CDR2 YYDKDF, per germline (reference sequence). Trimming removed 0 bases at V and 7 bases at J, with 6 bases between.

CDR3 loop: CASSSSTNTGVYGYTF. The CDR3 nucleotides are TGTGCCAGCAGTTCCTCTACTAATACAGGGGTCTATGGCTACACCTTC. V gene TRBV6-5 combines with J gene TRBJ1-2; TRBD1 agrees at 7 bases. The V segment lost 4 bases and the J segment 4 bases; nucleotides outside the gene matches: 12. The V gene's germline CDR1 is MNHEY and CDR2 SVGAGI. The CDR3 totals 16 residues.

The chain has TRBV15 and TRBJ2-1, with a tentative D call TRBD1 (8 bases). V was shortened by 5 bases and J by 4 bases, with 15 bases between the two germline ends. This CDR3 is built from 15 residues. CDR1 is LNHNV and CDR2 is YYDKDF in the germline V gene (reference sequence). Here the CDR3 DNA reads TGTGCCACCAGCCGCGGGGGACAGGCTTACAATGAGCAGTTCTTC. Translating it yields CATSRGGQAYNEQFF.

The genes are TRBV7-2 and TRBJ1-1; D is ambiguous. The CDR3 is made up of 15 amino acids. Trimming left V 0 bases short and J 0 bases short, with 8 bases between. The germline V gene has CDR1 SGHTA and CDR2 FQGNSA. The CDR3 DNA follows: TGTGCCAGCAGCTTAGCTCGGGGATTGAACACTGAAGCTTTCTTT. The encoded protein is CASSLARGLNTEAFF. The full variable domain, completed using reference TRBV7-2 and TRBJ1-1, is GAGVSQSPSNKVTEKGKDVELRCDPISGHTALYWYRQSLGQGLEFLIYFQGNSAPDKSGLPSDRFSAERTGGSVSTLTIQRTQQEDSAVYLCASSLARGLNTEAFFGQGTRLTVV.

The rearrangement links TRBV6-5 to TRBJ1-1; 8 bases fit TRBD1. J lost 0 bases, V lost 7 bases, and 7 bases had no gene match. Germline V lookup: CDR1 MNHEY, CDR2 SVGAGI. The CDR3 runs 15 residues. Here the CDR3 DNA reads TGTGCCAGCAACCCCGGACAGGGTTTGAACACTGAAGCTTTCTTT. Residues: CASNPGQGLNTEAFF.

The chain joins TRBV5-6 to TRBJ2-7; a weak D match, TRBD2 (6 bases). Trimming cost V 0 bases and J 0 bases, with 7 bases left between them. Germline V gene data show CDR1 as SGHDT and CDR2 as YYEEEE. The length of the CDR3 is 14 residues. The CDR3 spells CASSLGGLSYEQYF. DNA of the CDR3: TGTGCCAGCAGCTTGGGGGGACTCTCCTACGAGCAGTACTTC.